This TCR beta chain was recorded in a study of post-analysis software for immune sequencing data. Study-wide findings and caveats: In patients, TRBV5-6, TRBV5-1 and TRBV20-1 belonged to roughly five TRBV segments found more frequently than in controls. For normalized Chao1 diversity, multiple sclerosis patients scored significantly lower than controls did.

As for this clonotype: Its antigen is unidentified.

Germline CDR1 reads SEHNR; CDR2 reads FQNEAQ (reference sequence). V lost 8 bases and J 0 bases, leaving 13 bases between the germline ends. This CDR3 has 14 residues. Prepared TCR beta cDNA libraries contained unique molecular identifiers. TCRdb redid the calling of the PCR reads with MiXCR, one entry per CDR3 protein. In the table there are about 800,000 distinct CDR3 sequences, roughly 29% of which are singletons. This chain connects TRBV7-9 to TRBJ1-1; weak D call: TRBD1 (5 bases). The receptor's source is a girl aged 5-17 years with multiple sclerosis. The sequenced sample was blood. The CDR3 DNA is TGTGCCAGCGGCCCCAGGGCCATGAACACTGAAGCTTTCTTT. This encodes CASGPRAMNTEAFF.